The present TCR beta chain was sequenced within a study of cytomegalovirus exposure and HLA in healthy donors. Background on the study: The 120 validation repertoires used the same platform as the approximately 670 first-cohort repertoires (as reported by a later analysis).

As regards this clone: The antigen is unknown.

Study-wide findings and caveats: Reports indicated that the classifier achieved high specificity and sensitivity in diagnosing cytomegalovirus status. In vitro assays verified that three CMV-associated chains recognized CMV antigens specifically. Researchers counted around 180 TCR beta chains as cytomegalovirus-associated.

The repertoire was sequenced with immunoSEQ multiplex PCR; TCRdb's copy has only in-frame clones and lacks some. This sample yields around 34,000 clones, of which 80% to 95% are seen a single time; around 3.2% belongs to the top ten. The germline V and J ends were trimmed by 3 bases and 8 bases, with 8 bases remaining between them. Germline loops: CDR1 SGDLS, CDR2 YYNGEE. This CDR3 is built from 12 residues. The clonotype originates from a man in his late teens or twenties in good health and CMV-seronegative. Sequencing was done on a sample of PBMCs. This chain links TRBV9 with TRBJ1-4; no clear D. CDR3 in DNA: TGTGCCAGCAGCGCGGGAGGGGAAAAACTGTTTTTT. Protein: CASSAGGEKLFF.